The source of this T cell receptor beta chain is a study of cytomegalovirus exposure and HLA in healthy donors. PCR primers comprised 60 Vbeta and 13 Jbeta primers. The method was immunoSEQ multiplex PCR; TCRdb's version includes in-frame clones alone and lacks a portion of them. Altogether 90,000 to 120,000 clones are present, approximately 79% being singletons, with the ten largest covering less than 15%. In its sample, this clone was seen a few times. Antigen: not known. Notes on the study in general: In a later analysis, fewer than 20,000 TCR beta sequences were associated with HLA alleles at 0.05 false discovery rate.

The receptor's source is a woman aged 40 to 50 in good health and CMV-seropositive. The sample was PBMCs.

The CDR3 here is CATFGAPGYTF. DNA of the CDR3: TGTGCCACCTTTGGGGCGCCTGGCTACACCTTC. The V gene is TRBV6-1, the J gene TRBJ1-2, with TRBD1 as a possible D gene (5 bases). From germline, CDR1 is MNHNS and CDR2 SASEGT. Trimming stripped 10 bases from V and 7 bases from J, with 13 bases between. This CDR3 is 11 amino acids long.